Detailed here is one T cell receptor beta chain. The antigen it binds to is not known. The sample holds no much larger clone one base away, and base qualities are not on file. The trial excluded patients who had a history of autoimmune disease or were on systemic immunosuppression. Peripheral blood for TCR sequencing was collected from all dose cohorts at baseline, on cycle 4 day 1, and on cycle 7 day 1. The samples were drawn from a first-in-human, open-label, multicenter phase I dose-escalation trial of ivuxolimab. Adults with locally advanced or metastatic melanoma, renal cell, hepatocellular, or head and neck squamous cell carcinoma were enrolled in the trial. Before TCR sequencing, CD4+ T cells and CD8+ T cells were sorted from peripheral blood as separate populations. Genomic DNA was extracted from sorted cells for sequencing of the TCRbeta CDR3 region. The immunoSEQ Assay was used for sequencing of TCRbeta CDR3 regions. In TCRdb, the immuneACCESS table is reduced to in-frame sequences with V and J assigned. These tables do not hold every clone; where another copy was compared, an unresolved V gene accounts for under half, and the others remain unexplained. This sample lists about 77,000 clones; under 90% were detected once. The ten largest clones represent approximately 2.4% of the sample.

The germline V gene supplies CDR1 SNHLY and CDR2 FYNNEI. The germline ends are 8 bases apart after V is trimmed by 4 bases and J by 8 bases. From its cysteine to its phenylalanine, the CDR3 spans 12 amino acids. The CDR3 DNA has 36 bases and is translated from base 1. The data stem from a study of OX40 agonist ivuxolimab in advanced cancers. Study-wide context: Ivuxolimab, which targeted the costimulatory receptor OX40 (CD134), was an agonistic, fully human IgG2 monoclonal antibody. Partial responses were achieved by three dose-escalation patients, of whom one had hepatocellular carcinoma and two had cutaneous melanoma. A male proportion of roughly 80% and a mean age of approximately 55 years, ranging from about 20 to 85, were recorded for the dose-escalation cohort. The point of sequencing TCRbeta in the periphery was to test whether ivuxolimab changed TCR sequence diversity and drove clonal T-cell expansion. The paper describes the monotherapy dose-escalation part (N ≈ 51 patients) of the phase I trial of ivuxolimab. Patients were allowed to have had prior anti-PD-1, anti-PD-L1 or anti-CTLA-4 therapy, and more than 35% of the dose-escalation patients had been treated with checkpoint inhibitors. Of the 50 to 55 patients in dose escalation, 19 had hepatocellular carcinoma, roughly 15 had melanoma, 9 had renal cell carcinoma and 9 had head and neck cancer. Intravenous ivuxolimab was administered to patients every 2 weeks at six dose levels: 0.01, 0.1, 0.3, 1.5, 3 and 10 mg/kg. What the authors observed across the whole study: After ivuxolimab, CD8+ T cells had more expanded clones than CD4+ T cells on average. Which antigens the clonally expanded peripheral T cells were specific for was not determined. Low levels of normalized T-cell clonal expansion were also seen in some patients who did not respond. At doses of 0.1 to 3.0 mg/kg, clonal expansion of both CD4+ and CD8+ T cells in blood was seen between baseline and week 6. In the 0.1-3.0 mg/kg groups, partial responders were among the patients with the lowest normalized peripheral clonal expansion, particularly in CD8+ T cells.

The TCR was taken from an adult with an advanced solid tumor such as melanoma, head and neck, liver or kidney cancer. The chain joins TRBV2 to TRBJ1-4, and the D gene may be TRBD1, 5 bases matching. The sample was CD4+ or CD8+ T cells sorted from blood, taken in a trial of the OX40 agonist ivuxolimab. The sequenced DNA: TGTGCCAGCAGTGCCCAGGGCGAAAAACTGTTTTTT. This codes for CASSAQGEKLFF.